This T cell receptor (beta chain) was sequenced for a study of CD8 T cells in ankylosing spondylitis. Trimming took 5 bases from V and 2 from J, leaving 11 bases between them. Germline V lookup: CDR1 SEHNR, CDR2 FQNEAQ (reference sequence). CDR3 length: 14 residues. TCRdb passed the 5' RACE reads through MiXCR, listing each CDR3 protein once. The sample yields about 160,000 distinct CDR3 sequences, roughly 10% seen once. This clonotype was counted many times. The genes are TRBV7-9 and TRBJ2-3; no clear D gene. Sequenced: blood, either unsorted or a sorted T cell fraction (not recorded which). This TCR was sampled from a female donor with ankylosing spondylitis or in good health (not recorded which). This CDR3 is CASSPGSSTDTQYF. The CDR3 coding sequence is TGTGCCAGCAGCCCAGGATCGTCCACAGATACGCAGTATTTT.